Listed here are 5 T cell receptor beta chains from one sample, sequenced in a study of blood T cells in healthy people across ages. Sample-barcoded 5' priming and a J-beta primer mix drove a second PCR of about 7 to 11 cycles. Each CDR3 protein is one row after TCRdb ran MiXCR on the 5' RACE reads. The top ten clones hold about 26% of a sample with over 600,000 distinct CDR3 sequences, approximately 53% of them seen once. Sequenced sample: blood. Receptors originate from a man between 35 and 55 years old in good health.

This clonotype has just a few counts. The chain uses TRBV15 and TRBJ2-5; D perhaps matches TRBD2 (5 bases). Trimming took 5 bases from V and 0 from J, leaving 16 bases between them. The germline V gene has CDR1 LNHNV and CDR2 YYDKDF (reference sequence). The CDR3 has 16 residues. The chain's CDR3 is CATSPPAGRDQETQYF. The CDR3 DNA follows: TGTGCCACCAGCCCTCCGGCGGGCAGAGACCAAGAGACCCAGTACTTC.

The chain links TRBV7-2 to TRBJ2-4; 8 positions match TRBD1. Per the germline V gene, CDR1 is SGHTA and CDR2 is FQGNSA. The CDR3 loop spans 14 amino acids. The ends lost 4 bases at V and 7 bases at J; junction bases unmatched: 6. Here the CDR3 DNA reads TGTGCCAGCAGCTCCGGACAGGGATCGAACATTCAGTACTTC. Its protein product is CASSSGQGSNIQYF.

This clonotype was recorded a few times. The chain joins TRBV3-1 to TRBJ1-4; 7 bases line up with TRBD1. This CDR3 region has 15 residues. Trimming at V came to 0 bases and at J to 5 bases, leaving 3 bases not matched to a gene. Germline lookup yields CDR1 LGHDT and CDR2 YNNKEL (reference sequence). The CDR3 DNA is TGTGCCAGCAGCCAAGATACAGGGGCCAATGAAAAACTGTTTTTT. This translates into CASSQDTGANEKLFF.

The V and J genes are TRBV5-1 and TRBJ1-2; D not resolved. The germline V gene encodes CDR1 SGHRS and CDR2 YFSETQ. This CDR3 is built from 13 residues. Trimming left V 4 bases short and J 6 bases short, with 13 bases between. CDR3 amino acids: CASSQEGGNGYTF. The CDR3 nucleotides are TGCGCCAGCAGCCAAGAGGGAGGGAATGGCTACACCTTC.

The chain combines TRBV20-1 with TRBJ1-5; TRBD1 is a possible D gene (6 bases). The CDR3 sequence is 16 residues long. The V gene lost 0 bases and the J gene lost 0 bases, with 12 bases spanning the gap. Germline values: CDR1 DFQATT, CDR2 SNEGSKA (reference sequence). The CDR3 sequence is CSARDTQGYSNQPQHF. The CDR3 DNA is TGCAGTGCTAGAGACACTCAGGGGTATAGCAATCAGCCCCAGCATTTT.